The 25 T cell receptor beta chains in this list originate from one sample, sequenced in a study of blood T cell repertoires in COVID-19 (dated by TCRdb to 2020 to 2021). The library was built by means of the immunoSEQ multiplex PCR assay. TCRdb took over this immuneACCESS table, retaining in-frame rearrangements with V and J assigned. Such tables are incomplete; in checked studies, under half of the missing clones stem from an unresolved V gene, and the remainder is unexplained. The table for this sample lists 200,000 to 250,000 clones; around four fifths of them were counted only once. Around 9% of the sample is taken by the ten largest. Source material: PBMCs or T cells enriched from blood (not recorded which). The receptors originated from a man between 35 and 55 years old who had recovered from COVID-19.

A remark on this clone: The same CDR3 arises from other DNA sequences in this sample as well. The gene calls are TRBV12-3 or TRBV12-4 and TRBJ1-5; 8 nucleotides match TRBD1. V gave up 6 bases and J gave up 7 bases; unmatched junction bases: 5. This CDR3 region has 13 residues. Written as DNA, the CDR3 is TGTGCCAGCAGAGGACAGGGAGAGCAGCCCCAGCATTTT. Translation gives CASRGQGEQPQHF.

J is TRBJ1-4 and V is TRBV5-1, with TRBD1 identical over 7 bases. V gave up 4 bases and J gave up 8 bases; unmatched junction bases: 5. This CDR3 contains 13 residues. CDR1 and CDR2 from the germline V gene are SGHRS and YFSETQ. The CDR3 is CASSGDRGEKLFF. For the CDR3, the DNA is TGCGCCAGCAGCGGGGACAGAGGCGAAAAACTGTTTTTT.

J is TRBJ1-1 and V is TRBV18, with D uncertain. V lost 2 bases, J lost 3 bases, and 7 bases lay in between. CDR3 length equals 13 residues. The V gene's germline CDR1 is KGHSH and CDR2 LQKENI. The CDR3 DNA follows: TGTGCCAGCTCACCAGGGCCACACACTGAAGCTTTCTTT. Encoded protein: CASSPGPHTEAFF.

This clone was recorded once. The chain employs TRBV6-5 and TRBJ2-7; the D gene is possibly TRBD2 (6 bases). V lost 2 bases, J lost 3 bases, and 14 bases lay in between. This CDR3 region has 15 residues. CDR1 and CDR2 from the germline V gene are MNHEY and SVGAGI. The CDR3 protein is CASSYSGGDIYEQYF. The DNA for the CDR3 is TGTGCCAGCAGTTACAGTGGCGGGGATATCTACGAGCAGTACTTC.

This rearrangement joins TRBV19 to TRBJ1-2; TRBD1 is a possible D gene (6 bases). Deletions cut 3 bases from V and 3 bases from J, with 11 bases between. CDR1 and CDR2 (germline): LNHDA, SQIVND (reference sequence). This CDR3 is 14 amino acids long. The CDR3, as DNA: TGTGCCAGTAGTATCGAAGGACAGTACTATGGCTACACCTTC. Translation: CASSIEGQYYGYTF.

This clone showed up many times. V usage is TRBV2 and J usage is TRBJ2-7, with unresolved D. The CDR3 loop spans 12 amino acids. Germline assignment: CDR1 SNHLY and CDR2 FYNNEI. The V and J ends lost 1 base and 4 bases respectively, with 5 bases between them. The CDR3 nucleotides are TGTGCCAGCAGTGAAGGAGGTTACGAGCAGTACTTC. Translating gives CASSEGGYEQYF.

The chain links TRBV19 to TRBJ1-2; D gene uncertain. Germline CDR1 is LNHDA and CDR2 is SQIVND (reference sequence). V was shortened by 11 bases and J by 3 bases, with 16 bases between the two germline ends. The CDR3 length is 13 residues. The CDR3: CAGPASQHYGYTF. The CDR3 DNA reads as TGTGCCGGCCCAGCGTCGCAACACTATGGCTACACCTTC.

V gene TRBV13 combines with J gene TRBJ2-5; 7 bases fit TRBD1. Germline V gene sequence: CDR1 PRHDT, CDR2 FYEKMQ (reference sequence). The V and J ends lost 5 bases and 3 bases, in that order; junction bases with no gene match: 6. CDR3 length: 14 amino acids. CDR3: CASSTQTGKETQYF. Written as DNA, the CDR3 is TGTGCCAGCAGCACCCAGACAGGGAAAGAGACCCAGTACTTC.

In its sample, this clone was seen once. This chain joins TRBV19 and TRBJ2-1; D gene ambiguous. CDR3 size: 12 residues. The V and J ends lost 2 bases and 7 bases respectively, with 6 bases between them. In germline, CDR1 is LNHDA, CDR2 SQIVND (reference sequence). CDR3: CASSILRNEQFF. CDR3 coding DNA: TGTGCCAGTAGTATATTGAGGAATGAGCAGTTCTTC.

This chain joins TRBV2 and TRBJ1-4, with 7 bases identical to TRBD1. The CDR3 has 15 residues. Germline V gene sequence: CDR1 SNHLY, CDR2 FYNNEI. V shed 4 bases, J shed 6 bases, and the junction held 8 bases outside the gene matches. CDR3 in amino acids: CASSVTGTVDEKLFF. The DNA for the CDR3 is TGTGCCAGCAGTGTTACCGGGACAGTGGATGAAAAACTGTTTTTT.

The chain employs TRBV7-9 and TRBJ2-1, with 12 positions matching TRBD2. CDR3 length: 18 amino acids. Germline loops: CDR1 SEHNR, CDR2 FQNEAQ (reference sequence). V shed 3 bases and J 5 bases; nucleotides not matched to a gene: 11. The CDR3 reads CASSFLLTSGGRNNEQFF. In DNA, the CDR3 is TGTGCCAGCAGCTTTTTATTGACTAGCGGGGGTCGAAACAATGAGCAGTTCTTC. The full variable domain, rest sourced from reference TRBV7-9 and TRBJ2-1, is DTGVSQNPRHKITKRGQNVTFRCDPISEHNRLYWYRQTLGQGPEFLTYFQNEAQLEKSRLLSDRFSAERPKGSFSTLEIQRTEQGDSAMYLCASSFLLTSGGRNNEQFFGPGTRLTVL.

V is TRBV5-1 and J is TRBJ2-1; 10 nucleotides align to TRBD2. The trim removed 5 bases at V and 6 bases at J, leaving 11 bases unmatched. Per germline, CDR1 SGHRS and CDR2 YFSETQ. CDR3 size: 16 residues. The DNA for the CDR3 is TGCGCCAGCAGGGGTAGCGGGGGGCCCGGGATCAATGAGCAGTTCTTC. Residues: CASRGSGGPGINEQFF.

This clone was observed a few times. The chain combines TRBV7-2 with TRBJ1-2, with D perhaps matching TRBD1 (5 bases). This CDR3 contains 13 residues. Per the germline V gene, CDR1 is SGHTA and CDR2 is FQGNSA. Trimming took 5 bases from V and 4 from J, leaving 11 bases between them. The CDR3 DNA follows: TGTGCCAGCAGCCCCATAGGGGTCTATGGCTACACCTTC. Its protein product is CASSPIGVYGYTF. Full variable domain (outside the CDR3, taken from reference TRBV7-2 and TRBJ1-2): GAGVSQSPSNKVTEKGKDVELRCDPISGHTALYWYRQSLGQGLEFLIYFQGNSAPDKSGLPSDRFSAERTGGSVSTLTIQRTQQEDSAVYLCASSPIGVYGYTFGSGTRLTVV.

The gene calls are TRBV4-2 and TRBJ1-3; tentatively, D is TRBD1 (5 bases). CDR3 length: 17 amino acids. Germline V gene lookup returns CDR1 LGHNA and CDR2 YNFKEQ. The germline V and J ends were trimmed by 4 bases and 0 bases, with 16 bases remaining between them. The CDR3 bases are TGTGCCAGCAGCCGAGACAGTCACACATTCTCTGGAAACACCATATATTTT. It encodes CASSRDSHTFSGNTIYF.

The CDR3: CASSHTGGLGKNIQYF. CDR3 DNA: TGTGCCAGCAGCCATACAGGGGGCTTGGGGAAAAACATTCAGTACTTC. The chain joins TRBV14 to TRBJ2-4; 9 bases are shared with TRBD1. Germline-derived CDR1 and CDR2 are SGHDN and FVKESK. The V segment lost 3 bases and the J segment 4 bases; nucleotides outside the gene matches: 7. CDR3 length equals 16 residues. Combining the CDR3 with reference TRBV14 and TRBJ2-4 gives the whole variable domain EAGVTQFPSHSVIEKGQTVTLRCDPISGHDNLYWYRRVMGKEIKFLLHFVKESKQDESGMPNNRFLAERTGGTYSTLKVQPAELEDSGVYFCASSHTGGLGKNIQYFGAGTRLSVL.

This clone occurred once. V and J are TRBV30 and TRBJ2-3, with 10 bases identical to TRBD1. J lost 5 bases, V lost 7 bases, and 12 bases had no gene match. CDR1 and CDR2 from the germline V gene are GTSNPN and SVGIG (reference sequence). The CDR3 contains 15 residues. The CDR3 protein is CAFRRDRGYRDTQYF. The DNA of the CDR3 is TGTGCCTTTAGAAGGGACAGGGGATACCGAGATACGCAGTATTTT.

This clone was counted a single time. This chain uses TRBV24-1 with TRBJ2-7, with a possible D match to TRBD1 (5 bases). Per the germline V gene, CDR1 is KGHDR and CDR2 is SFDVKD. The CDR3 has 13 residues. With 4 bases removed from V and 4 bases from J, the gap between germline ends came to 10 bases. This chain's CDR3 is CATSEPGRYEQYF. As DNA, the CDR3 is TGTGCCACCAGTGAACCAGGGCGATACGAGCAGTACTTC.

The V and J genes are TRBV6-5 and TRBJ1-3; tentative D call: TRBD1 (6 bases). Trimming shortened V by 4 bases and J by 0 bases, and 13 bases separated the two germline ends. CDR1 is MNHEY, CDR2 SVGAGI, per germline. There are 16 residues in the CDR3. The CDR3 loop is CASSSGTRGSGNTIYF. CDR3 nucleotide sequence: TGTGCCAGCAGTTCCGGGACACGCGGCTCTGGAAACACCATATATTTT.

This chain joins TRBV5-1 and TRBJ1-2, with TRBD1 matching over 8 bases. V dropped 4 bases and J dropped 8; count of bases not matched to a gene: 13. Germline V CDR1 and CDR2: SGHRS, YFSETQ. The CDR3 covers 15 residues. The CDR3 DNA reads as TGCGCCAGCAGCACTTCGGACAGGGCGGTTGGCGGCTACACCTTC. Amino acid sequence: CASSTSDRAVGGYTF.

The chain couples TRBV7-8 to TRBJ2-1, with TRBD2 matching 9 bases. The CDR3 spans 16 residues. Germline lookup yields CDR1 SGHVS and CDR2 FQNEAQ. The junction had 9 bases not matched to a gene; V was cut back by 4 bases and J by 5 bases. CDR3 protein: CASSSLAGWLDNEQFF. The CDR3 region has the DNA TGTGCCAGCAGCTCTCTAGCGGGATGGTTGGACAATGAGCAGTTCTTC.

CDR3 DNA sequence: TGTGCCAGCAGTTACTCGGTAGGCGGGACAGGGGGTTCACCCCTCCACTTT. As protein: CASSYSVGGTGGSPLHF. The chain couples TRBV6-7 to TRBJ1-6; 11 bases are shared with TRBD1. TRBV6-7 is known as an ORF, though its function is uncertain. V dropped 0 bases and J dropped 9; count of bases not matched to a gene: 7. CDR3 length equals 17 residues.

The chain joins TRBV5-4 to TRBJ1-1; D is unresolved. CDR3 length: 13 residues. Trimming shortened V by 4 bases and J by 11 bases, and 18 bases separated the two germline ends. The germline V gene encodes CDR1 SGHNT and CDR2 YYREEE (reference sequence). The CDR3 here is CASSPVRGVEAFF. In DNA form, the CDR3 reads TGTGCCAGCAGCCCCGTCAGAGGCGTGGAGGCTTTCTTT.

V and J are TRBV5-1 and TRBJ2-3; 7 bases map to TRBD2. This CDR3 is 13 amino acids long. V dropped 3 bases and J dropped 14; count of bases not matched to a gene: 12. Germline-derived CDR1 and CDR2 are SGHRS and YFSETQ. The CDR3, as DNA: TGCGCCAGCAGCTCAGGACTAGTGAGTCTGCCGTATTTT. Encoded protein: CASSSGLVSLPYF.

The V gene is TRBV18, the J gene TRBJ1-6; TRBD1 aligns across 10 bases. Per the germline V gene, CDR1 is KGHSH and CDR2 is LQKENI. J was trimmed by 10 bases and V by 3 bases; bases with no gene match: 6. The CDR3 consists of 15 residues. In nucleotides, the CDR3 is TGTGCCAGCTCACCTTTCGGGACAGGGGAATCACCCCTCCACTTT. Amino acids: CASSPFGTGESPLHF.

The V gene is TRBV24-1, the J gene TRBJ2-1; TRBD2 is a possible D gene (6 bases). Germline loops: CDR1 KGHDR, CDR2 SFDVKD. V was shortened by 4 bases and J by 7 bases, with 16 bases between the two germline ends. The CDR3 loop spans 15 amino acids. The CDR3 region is CATSDPGTSLNEQFF. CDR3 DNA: TGTGCCACCAGTGACCCCGGGACTTCACTAAATGAGCAGTTCTTC.